The rows below give T cell receptor beta chains drawn from one sample of a study of T-cell memory formation after mild COVID-19. Each CDR3 protein is one row after TCRdb ran MiXCR on the 5' RACE reads. Among about 200,000 distinct CDR3 sequences listed, 9.5% to 10% were seen once. The sample comprised PBMCs or a T cell subset sorted from them (not recorded which). Every receptor here comes from a man aged 18-30 years who had mild COVID-19 (a few samples of this study predate the infection). Cell type and time point are not known. The CDR3 runs from the conserved cysteine through the conserved F or W. The D gene is left open where the match is weak. Clone size is given for some rows only: seen once, a few or many times, or a class if the clone is expanded.

d_gene	abundance	v_gene	j_gene	CDR3aa	CDR3nt
NA	NA	TRBV9	TRBJ2-3	CASSQQDVNTQYF	TGTGCCAGCAGCCAACAGGATGTAAATACGCAGTATTTT
NA	few	TRBV20-1	TRBJ2-2	CSAPEPYTGELFF	TGCAGTGCTCCCGAGCCGTACACCGGGGAGCTGTTTTTT
NA	NA	TRBV7-2	TRBJ1-5	CASSGENQPQHF	TGTGCCAGCAGCGGGGAGAATCAGCCCCAGCATTTT
NA	NA	TRBV6-5	TRBJ2-5	CASSYSLLVGLGETQYF	TGTGCCAGCAGTTACTCCTTGCTAGTCGGATTAGGGGAGACCCAGTACTTC
NA	few	TRBV28	TRBJ2-5	CASSPRGQSPETQYF	TGTGCCAGTTCCCCAAGGGGCCAGTCGCCGGAGACCCAGTACTTC
NA	many	TRBV29-1	TRBJ1-1	CSVSTGLTEAFF	TGCAGCGTGAGTACAGGGTTGACTGAAGCTTTCTTT
NA	few	TRBV5-8	TRBJ2-5	CASSATGIQETQYF	TGTGCCAGCAGCGCCACAGGGATACAAGAGACCCAGTACTTC
NA	many	TRBV7-2	TRBJ2-5	CASTPVKGTQYF	TGTGCCAGCACCCCGGTGAAGGGGACCCAGTACTTC
TRBD1	few	TRBV5-1	TRBJ2-5	CASSYGTGTGETQYF	TGCGCCAGCAGCTACGGGACAGGGACAGGGGAGACCCAGTACTTC
NA	many	TRBV5-1	TRBJ2-5	CASSLVGRGALETQYF	TGCGCCAGCAGCTTGGTCGGAAGGGGGGCTCTGGAGACCCAGTACTTC
NA	many	TRBV5-1	TRBJ2-1	CASSLGDSYNEQFF	TGCGCCAGCAGCTTGGGAGACTCCTACAATGAGCAGTTCTTC
NA	NA	TRBV30	TRBJ2-7	CAWSVKYEQYF	TGTGCCTGGAGTGTAAAGTACGAGCAGTACTTC
TRBD1	NA	TRBV5-4	TRBJ1-4	CASSRNGNRGQGEKLFF	TGTGCCAGCAGCCGGAATGGGAACAGGGGGCAGGGTGAAAAACTGTTTTTT
TRBD1	few	TRBV7-8	TRBJ1-6	CASSPRGGFSYNSPLHF	TGTGCCAGCAGCCCAAGAGGGGGCTTCTCCTATAATTCACCCCTCCACTTT
NA	NA	TRBV7-2	TRBJ2-5	CASSYLTRQETQYF	TGTGCCAGCAGCTACCTCACACGCCAAGAGACCCAGTACTTC
TRBD1	NA	TRBV29-1	TRBJ1-2	CSLGTDYGYTF	TGCAGCCTCGGGACAGATTATGGCTACACCTTC
NA	few	TRBV20-1	TRBJ1-1	CSAKLGERSEAFF	TGCAGTGCCAAGCTTGGGGAGCGGTCTGAAGCTTTCTTT
NA	NA	TRBV20-1	TRBJ2-7	CSARDSYEQYF	TGCAGTGCTAGGGACAGCTACGAGCAGTACTTC
NA	NA	TRBV7-2	TRBJ2-7	CASSSLQTHYEQYF	TGTGCCAGCAGCTCCCTCCAGACTCACTACGAGCAGTACTTC
NA	few	TRBV28	TRBJ2-2	CASSRDPRYTGELFF	TGTGCCAGCAGCCGTGACCCCCGGTACACCGGGGAGCTGTTTTTT
NA	few	TRBV24-1	TRBJ2-3	CATSDAQGPADTQYF	TGTGCCACCAGTGATGCTCAGGGGCCGGCAGATACGCAGTATTTT
NA	NA	TRBV27	TRBJ2-3	CASSPTRLRRTDTQYF	TGTGCCAGCAGTCCCACACGATTGCGCCGCACAGATACGCAGTATTTT
NA	few	TRBV5-1	TRBJ2-7	CASSLEGAEQYF	TGCGCCAGCAGCTTGGAGGGAGCCGAGCAGTACTTC
TRBD2	NA	TRBV7-9	TRBJ2-2	CASSPGLVVTGELFF	TGTGCCAGCAGCCCGGGACTAGTAGTCACCGGGGAGCTGTTTTTT